These T cell receptor beta chains were read from a single sample in a study of blood T cell repertoires in COVID-19. Profiled with immunoSEQ multiplex PCR; TCRdb holds only in-frame clones, not every one. The sample shows about 260,000 clones, nearly 90% of them seen only once. Source material: peripheral blood. The receptor set was obtained from a human donor in a cohort sampled during active COVID-19. CDR3s leave out the opening cysteine and the closing phenylalanine or tryptophan.

j_gene: TRBJ2-1; len: 13; v_gene: TRBV14; CDR3aa: ASTGGAGGPSEQF
j_gene: TRBJ1-1; len: 11; v_gene: TRBV7-2; CDR3aa: ASSSRQNTEAF
j_gene: TRBJ1-3; len: 14; v_gene: TRBV6-5; CDR3aa: ASSYSADSSGNTIY
j_gene: TRBJ2-2; len: 15; v_gene: TRBV4-3; CDR3aa: ASSQESGTGNTGELF
j_gene: TRBJ2-7; len: 12; v_gene: TRBV2; CDR3aa: ASRRLAGVGEQY
j_gene: TRBJ2-5; len: 11; v_gene: TRBV5-4; CDR3aa: ASSLAYQETQY
j_gene: TRBJ2-3; len: 15; v_gene: TRBV7-2; CDR3aa: ASSLRSGTPKEDTQY
j_gene: TRBJ1-1; len: 12; v_gene: TRBV7-9; CDR3aa: ASSSSGDNTEAF
j_gene: TRBJ1-1; len: 10; v_gene: TRBV3-1/TRBV3-2; CDR3aa: ASRAGETEAF
j_gene: TRBJ2-7; len: 14; v_gene: TRBV29-1; CDR3aa: SVEDFRGRGSHEQY
j_gene: TRBJ2-1; len: 14; v_gene: TRBV24-1; CDR3aa: ATSDLGLAGVDEQF
j_gene: TRBJ2-2; len: 14; v_gene: TRBV6-6; CDR3aa: ASTLNRDRATGELF
j_gene: TRBJ2-7; len: 16; v_gene: TRBV3-1/TRBV3-2; CDR3aa: ASSQDEVGLGGTYEQY
j_gene: TRBJ1-6; len: 12; v_gene: TRBV19; CDR3aa: ASSMVRGDSPLH
j_gene: TRBJ2-7; len: 12; v_gene: TRBV6-6; CDR3aa: ASSYKTVAGEQY
j_gene: TRBJ2-3; len: 13; v_gene: TRBV6-2/TRBV6-3; CDR3aa: ASSPGTSGADTQY
j_gene: TRBJ2-3; len: 12; v_gene: TRBV27; CDR3aa: ASSSGTGTDTQY
j_gene: TRBJ2-7; len: 12; v_gene: TRBV3-1/TRBV3-2; CDR3aa: ASSPGTGTYEQY
j_gene: TRBJ1-5; len: 13; v_gene: TRBV4-1; CDR3aa: ASSQDEGSNQPQH
j_gene: TRBJ2-5; len: 12; v_gene: TRBV7-2; CDR3aa: AHLSLAGSETQY
j_gene: TRBJ2-1; len: 16; v_gene: TRBV6-4; CDR3aa: ASSLSPSGRVRGGEQF
j_gene: TRBJ1-1; len: 10; v_gene: TRBV30; CDR3aa: AWSAYGTEAF
j_gene: TRBJ1-3; len: 14; v_gene: TRBV9; CDR3aa: ASSVQGALSGNTIY
j_gene: TRBJ2-6; len: 19; v_gene: TRBV3-1/TRBV3-2; CDR3aa: ASSQDNASGSPYSGANVLT
j_gene: TRBJ2-1; len: 13; v_gene: TRBV3-1/TRBV3-2; CDR3aa: ASSRSSGNYNEQF
j_gene: TRBJ1-2; len: 13; v_gene: TRBV24-1; CDR3aa: ATSDSVTGSSGYT
j_gene: TRBJ2-7; len: 12; v_gene: TRBV7-2; CDR3aa: ASSLGQGISEQY
j_gene: TRBJ2-7; len: 10; v_gene: TRBV10-3; CDR3aa: AISGTAQEQY
j_gene: TRBJ2-1; len: 13; v_gene: TRBV25-1; CDR3aa: ASSETGSSYNEQF
j_gene: TRBJ2-7; len: 13; v_gene: TRBV6-5; CDR3aa: AGSSSRGQLYEQY
j_gene: TRBJ1-4; len: 12; v_gene: TRBV7-8; CDR3aa: ASRLTGGYEKLF
j_gene: TRBJ1-4; len: 13; v_gene: TRBV5-1; CDR3aa: ASSLAAPSGEKLF
j_gene: TRBJ2-5; len: 13; v_gene: TRBV5-1; CDR3aa: ASSTGTEFQETQY
j_gene: TRBJ1-1; len: 14; v_gene: TRBV28; CDR3aa: ASSLVQGAMNTEAF
j_gene: TRBJ1-6; len: 14; v_gene: TRBV7-9; CDR3aa: ASRRVSSSYNSPLH
j_gene: TRBJ2-7; len: 13; v_gene: TRBV10-1; CDR3aa: ASSVRGTGYYEQY
j_gene: TRBJ2-1; len: 9; v_gene: TRBV12-3/TRBV12-4; CDR3aa: ASTLINEQF
j_gene: TRBJ2-7; len: 16; v_gene: TRBV7-9; CDR3aa: ASSLGKWGQLPSYEQY
j_gene: TRBJ2-7; len: 12; v_gene: TRBV11-2; CDR3aa: ASSFGGRTYEQY
j_gene: TRBJ1-2; len: 13; v_gene: TRBV25-1; CDR3aa: ASSEPGGLNYGYT
j_gene: TRBJ1-5; len: 13; v_gene: TRBV19; CDR3aa: ASSPQGQGVGPQH
j_gene: TRBJ2-1; len: 10; v_gene: TRBV7-9; CDR3aa: ASSPSRLLAF
j_gene: TRBJ2-2; len: 14; v_gene: TRBV24-1; CDR3aa: ATSDLGQVHTGELF
j_gene: TRBJ2-3; len: 14; v_gene: TRBV5-4; CDR3aa: ASSFYKGQFTDTQY
j_gene: TRBJ1-5; len: 9; v_gene: TRBV7-8; CDR3aa: ASSSQGPQH
j_gene: TRBJ1-5; len: 14; v_gene: TRBV28; CDR3aa: ASSIIQGLDNQPQH
j_gene: TRBJ2-5; len: 10; v_gene: TRBV11-3; CDR3aa: ASSSSEETQY
j_gene: TRBJ1-2; len: 13; v_gene: TRBV4-1; CDR3aa: ASSQATRIEYGYT
j_gene: TRBJ1-1; len: 11; v_gene: TRBV5-6; CDR3aa: ASSLTGVTEAF
j_gene: TRBJ2-7; len: 12; v_gene: TRBV6-1; CDR3aa: ASSESQPGYEQY
j_gene: TRBJ1-4; len: 12; v_gene: TRBV4-2; CDR3aa: ASSHGQQNEKLF
j_gene: TRBJ1-2; len: 7; v_gene: TRBV20-1; CDR3aa: SEDRLYT
j_gene: TRBJ2-1; len: 14; v_gene: TRBV5-1; CDR3aa: ASSFSGSSSYNEQF
j_gene: TRBJ1-5; len: 11; v_gene: TRBV24-1; CDR3aa: ATRQDSNQPQH
j_gene: TRBJ1-5; len: 16; v_gene: TRBV21-1; CDR3aa: ASSKDNRDRGSNQPQH
j_gene: TRBJ2-7; len: 13; v_gene: TRBV2; CDR3aa: ASREGLAEVYEQY
j_gene: TRBJ2-3; len: 12; v_gene: TRBV7-2; CDR3aa: ASSMDRGTDTQY
j_gene: TRBJ2-3; len: 12; v_gene: TRBV7-3; CDR3aa: ASSKGQVTDTQY
j_gene: TRBJ1-2; len: 11; v_gene: TRBV19; CDR3aa: ASSITAAGGYT
j_gene: TRBJ2-3; len: 12; v_gene: TRBV6-5; CDR3aa: ASSFSGGRDTQY